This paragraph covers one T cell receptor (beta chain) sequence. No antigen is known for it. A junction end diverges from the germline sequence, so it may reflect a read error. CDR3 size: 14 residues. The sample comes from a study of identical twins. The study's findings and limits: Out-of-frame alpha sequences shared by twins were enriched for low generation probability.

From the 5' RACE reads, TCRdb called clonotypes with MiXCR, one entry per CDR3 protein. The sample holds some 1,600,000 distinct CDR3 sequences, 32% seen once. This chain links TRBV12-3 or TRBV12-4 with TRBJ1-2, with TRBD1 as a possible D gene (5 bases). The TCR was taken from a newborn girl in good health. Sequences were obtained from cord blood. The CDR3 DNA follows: TGTGGCAGCAGTTTAGGAGGGGCCAACTATGGCTACACCTTC. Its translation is CGSSLGGANYGYTF.